This T cell receptor beta chain derives from a study of monozygotic twins with cystic fibrosis. Study as a whole: With about 16 PCR cycles, barcoded libraries came from approximately 2.8 micrograms of fragmented DNA.

Worth noting for this clone: What it binds is not known.

Clones were sequenced by immunoSEQ multiplex PCR, and TCRdb holds only the in-frame ones, with some missing. This table has roughly 20,000 clones, around 97% appearing once. The V gene's germline CDR1 is SGHRS and CDR2 YFSETQ. V was trimmed by 0 bases and J by 6 bases, leaving 7 bases between them. This CDR3 contains 13 residues. Notes on the study in general: The repertoire was suggested to be naive-dominated, clonality median around 0.0095. Co-twins had the most similar V usage for 13 of 16 pairs, J for 8.

The receptor's source is a woman aged 25 to 45 with cystic fibrosis. The specimen was blood. The V and J genes are TRBV5-1 and TRBJ1-5; no clear D gene. Written as DNA, the CDR3 is TGCGCCAGCAGCTTGGTATCCGGTCAGCCCCAGCATTTT. Translating it yields CASSLVSGQPQHF.